This T cell receptor (beta chain) was identified in a study of CD8+ T cells in alopecia areata. On the study more broadly: Oral tofacitinib, 5 to 10 mg twice daily, was given in an open-label trial.

The sequencing template was cDNA reverse transcribed from extracted RNA. Libraries were prepared by immunoSEQ multiplex PCR; TCRdb keeps only in-frame clonotypes and omits some of them. The sample records 95,000 to 100,000 clones, about 58% being singletons. As to treatment: oral pan-JAK inhibitor, 5-10 mg twice daily. The table lists this clone with a few counts. The sequence was obtained from a human donor with alopecia areata. The sequencing used CD8+ T cells sorted from blood, collected at week 4, from a patient treated with tofacitinib.

CDR3 DNA: TGTGCCAGCAGCCCCCCTAGCGGTGCGAACACCGGGGAGCTGTTTTTT. Protein product: CASSPPSGANTGELFF. The chain recombines TRBV7-9 with TRBJ2-2; 7 bases align to TRBD2. Germline V lookup: CDR1 SEHNR, CDR2 FQNEAQ (reference sequence). V shed 5 bases and J 0 bases; nucleotides not matched to a gene: 6. CDR3 length equals 16 residues.